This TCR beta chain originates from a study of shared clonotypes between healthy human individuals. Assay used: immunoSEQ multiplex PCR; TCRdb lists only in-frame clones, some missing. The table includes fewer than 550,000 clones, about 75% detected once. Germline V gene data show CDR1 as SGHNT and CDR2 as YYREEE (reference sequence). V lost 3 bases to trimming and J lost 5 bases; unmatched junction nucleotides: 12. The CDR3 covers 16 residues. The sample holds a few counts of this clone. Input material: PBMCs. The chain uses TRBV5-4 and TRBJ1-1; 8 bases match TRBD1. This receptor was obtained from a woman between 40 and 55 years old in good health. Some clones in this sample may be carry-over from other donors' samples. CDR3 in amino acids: CASSSGLTGGGTEAFF. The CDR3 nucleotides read TGTGCCAGCAGCTCAGGCTTAACAGGGGGAGGGACTGAAGCTTTCTTT.